This passage covers 9 T cell receptor beta chains from one sample sequenced in a study of T-cell reconstitution after alpha-beta-depleted transplantation in children. Unique molecular identifiers featured in how the TCRbeta library was prepared. MiXCR, run by TCRdb on the PCR reads, gives a single entry per CDR3 protein. The data hold 200,000 to 250,000 distinct CDR3 sequences, with roughly 11% observed a single time. Specimen: PBMCs, collected before TCRalphabeta/CD19-depleted stem cell transplant. The receptors were gathered from a child under two years old with acute myeloid leukemia, due to receive a stem cell transplant.

In regard to this clonotype: A much larger clone is a single base away; this may be a read error. The conserved closing phenylalanine or tryptophan is absent in this CDR3, likely reflecting a read error. This chain joins TRBV9 and TRBJ2-7, with D maybe TRBD2 (7 bases). CDR3 length: 15 amino acids. V was cut by 4 bases and J by 1 base, with 15 bases left in between. The germline V gene encodes CDR1 SGDLS and CDR2 YYNGEE. The CDR3 sequence: CASSPLGGGSYEQYS. The CDR3 nucleotides are TGTGCCAGCAGCCCCCTAGGGGGGGGATCCTACGAGCAGTACTCC.

This clonotype was seen ten or more times. The chain joins TRBV15 to TRBJ1-2; maybe TRBD1 (5 bases). Trimming took off 5 bases at V and 2 bases at J, with 21 bases between the two ends. CDR3 length: 17 residues. Per the germline V gene, CDR1 is LNHNV and CDR2 is YYDKDF (reference sequence). CDR3 DNA: TGTGCCACCAGCGGATTATCCGCAGGGTTGCGCAACTATGGCTACACCTTC. It yields the protein CATSGLSAGLRNYGYTF. The variable domain in full, completed from reference TRBV15 and TRBJ1-2, reads DAMVIQNPRYQVTQFGKPVTLSCSQTLNHNVMYWYQQKSSQAPKLLFHYYDKDFNNEADTPDNFQSRRPNTSFCFLDIRSPGLGDTAMYLCATSGLSAGLRNYGYTFGSGTRLTVV.

This clonotype was observed a few times. A clone one base away is much larger, so this may be a read error. The chain joins TRBV12-3 or TRBV12-4 to TRBJ1-2, with D perhaps TRBD1 (5 bases). This CDR3 contains 12 residues. The CDR3 DNA reads TGTGCCAGCAGAAGGGGAAACTATGGCTACGCCTTC. The encoded protein is CASRRGNYGYAF.

This clonotype was picked up many times. The chain combines TRBV5-5 with TRBJ2-2; 7 positions agree with TRBD1. Germline loops: CDR1 SGHKS, CDR2 YYEKEE (reference sequence). V dropped 3 bases and J dropped 5; count of bases not matched to a gene: 4. This CDR3 spans 14 amino acids. The chain's CDR3 is CASSWIQGTGELFF. The CDR3 DNA is TGTGCCAGCAGCTGGATACAGGGGACCGGGGAGCTGTTTTTT.

On this clonotype: This could be a read error, since a much larger clone is one nucleotide away. The genes are TRBV18 and TRBJ1-5, with D perhaps matching TRBD1 (5 bases). Germline-derived CDR1 and CDR2 are KGHSH and LQKENI. The CDR3 runs 16 residues. CDR3 nucleotides: TGTGCCAACTCACCATCTAGGGCCTATGGGGGGCAGCCCCAGCATTTT. Translation gives CANSPSRAYGGQPQHF.

In this sample, this clonotype turned up many times. The chain is built from TRBV10-3 and TRBJ2-5; possible D gene TRBD2, 5 bases. V was cut by 0 bases and J by 4 bases, with 6 bases left in between. CDR1 ENHRY and CDR2 SYGVKD come from the germline V gene. This CDR3 is built from 13 residues. This CDR3 reads CAISESRGETQYF. Written as DNA, the CDR3 is TGTGCCATCAGTGAGTCTCGGGGAGAGACCCAGTACTTC.

This clonotype was detected ten times or more. The chain carries TRBV14 and TRBJ1-2; D not resolved. From germline, CDR1 is SGHDN and CDR2 FVKESK. This CDR3 has 13 residues. V was clipped by 1 base and J by 2 bases, with 5 bases between them. CDR3 sequence (DNA): TGTGCCAGCAGCCAAGGGCTGAACTATGGCTACACCTTC. Amino acids: CASSQGLNYGYTF.

The table lists this clonotype with many counts. This rearrangement joins TRBV29-1 to TRBJ2-5, with D hard to call. Germline CDR1 SQVTM, CDR2 ANQGSEA. The V gene lost 6 bases and the J gene lost 1 base, with 9 bases spanning the gap. CDR3 length equals 12 residues. Here the CDR3 DNA reads TGCAGCGTGGGGTCTGGCCAAGAGACCCAGTACTTC. This translates into CSVGSGQETQYF.

The table lists this clonotype with many counts. This may be a read error: a much more frequent sequence differs by one nucleotide. The rearrangement links TRBV19 to TRBJ2-7; no clear D gene. This CDR3 is built from 13 residues. The V and J ends lost 1 base and 2 bases respectively, with 6 bases between them. Germline V lookup: CDR1 LNHDA, CDR2 SQIVND (reference sequence). CDR3 residues: CASSIGQAYEQYF. DNA for the CDR3: TGTGCCAGTAGTATAGGACAAGCCTACGAGCAGTACTTC.